In its sample, the clone carrying this T cell receptor (beta chain) was seen a few times. The antigen remains undetermined. As for the donors, each was a healthy bone marrow donor. Researchers ran the PCR with 60 Vbeta and 13 Jbeta primers. Per the study methods: Later reanalysis found 70 million to 95 million unique TCR beta chains, 10 million to 12 million of them shared. The protocol was immunoSEQ multiplex PCR, while the TCRdb copy is restricted to in-frame clones and leaves out a portion. V and J calls plus clone size are reproduced from that table; the DNA served to infer D and trimming. This sample carries 150,000 to 200,000 clones, 70% to 80% of them seen once, and the ten largest clones take less than 2%. This sample was included in a study of cytomegalovirus exposure and HLA in healthy donors. This CDR3 spans 14 amino acids. Germline V gene sequence: CDR1 SGHRS, CDR2 YFSETQ. Trimming removed 6 bases from V and 1 base from J, with 14 bases in between.

Points from the study as a whole: Available immune exposure information was restricted to CMV serostatus only.

Specimen: PBMCs. The sequence was obtained from a man aged 40-49 years in good health and CMV-seronegative. This rearrangement joins TRBV5-1 to TRBJ2-7, with a possible D match to TRBD1 (6 bases). The CDR3 loop reads CASKEQGKSYEQYV. The DNA of the CDR3 is TGCGCCAGCAAGGAACAGGGAAAATCCTACGAGCAGTACGTC.